This is a list of T cell receptor beta chains from one sample in a study of shared clonotypes between healthy human individuals. Libraries were prepared by immunoSEQ multiplex PCR; TCRdb keeps only in-frame clonotypes and omits some of them. This sample yields roughly 2 million clones, of which around 95% are seen a single time; approximately 0.13% belongs to the top ten. The sequencing sample was made of naive CD4+ T cells sorted from blood. The receptors were gathered from a man between 18 and 35 years old in good health. Both conserved end residues are part of each CDR3. A D gene is named only where the DNA matches it firmly. Size is stated for part of the rows, as once, few or many counts, or as a class when the clone is expanded.

size: -; D: TRBD2; J: TRBJ2-7; V: TRBV5-6; DNA: TGTGCCAGAGAGCGGGAGGGCTACGAGCAGTACTTC; CDR3: CAREREGYEQYF
size: -; D: TRBD1; J: TRBJ1-1; V: TRBV2; DNA: TGTGCCAGCAGTTTGGCCGGGACAGGGTCGGGGGAAGCTTTCTTT; CDR3: CASSLAGTGSGEAFF
size: -; D: -; J: TRBJ1-4; V: TRBV18; DNA: TGTGCCAGCTCATCACAGGGAGCTAATGAAAAACTGTTTTTT; CDR3: CASSSQGANEKLFF
size: -; D: -; J: TRBJ1-5; V: TRBV18; DNA: TGTGCCAGCTCACCACCAGGCTTCCAGGGGCCCCAGCATTTT; CDR3: CASSPPGFQGPQHF
size: -; D: -; J: TRBJ2-4; V: TRBV11-2; DNA: TGTGCCAGCAGCTTAGAGGGGGGAGCCAAAAACATTCAGTACTTC; CDR3: CASSLEGGAKNIQYF
size: -; D: -; J: TRBJ2-3; V: TRBV18; DNA: TGTGCCAGCTCACCGCTCGGGGGTAGCACAGATACGCAGTATTTT; CDR3: CASSPLGGSTDTQYF
size: -; D: -; J: TRBJ1-2; V: TRBV28; DNA: TGTGCCAGCAGTAGCGCTGGGGCTAGCCCTGGCTACACCTTC; CDR3: CASSSAGASPGYTF
size: -; D: TRBD1; J: TRBJ2-2; V: TRBV7-9; DNA: TGTGCCAGCAGCTCCAGACAGGGTCCCGGGGAGCTGTTTTTT; CDR3: CASSSRQGPGELFF
size: once; D: -; J: TRBJ1-6; V: TRBV5-6; DNA: TGTGCCAGCAGCTTCGGTGGAAGCTCCTATAATTCACCCCTCCACTTT; CDR3: CASSFGGSSYNSPLHF
size: -; D: TRBD1; J: TRBJ1-1; V: TRBV29-1; DNA: TGCAGCGTCCTGCTAATTGCGGGACAGGAGAACACTGAAGCTTTCTTT; CDR3: CSVLLIAGQENTEAFF
size: -; D: TRBD1; J: TRBJ2-3; V: TRBV19; DNA: TGTGCCAGCAGAAGACAGGGTAAAACAGATACGCAGTATTTT; CDR3: CASRRQGKTDTQYF
size: few; D: TRBD2; J: TRBJ2-7; V: TRBV18; DNA: TGTGCCAGCTCACCGGGACTAGCGGGATCCTACGAGCAGTACTTC; CDR3: CASSPGLAGSYEQYF
size: -; D: -; J: TRBJ2-1; V: TRBV30; DNA: TGTGCCTGGAGTGTCGGTTACAATGAGCAGTTCTTC; CDR3: CAWSVGYNEQFF
size: -; D: -; J: TRBJ2-3; V: TRBV5-4; DNA: TGTGCCTGCCGGCGGTCCACAGATACGCAGTATTTT; CDR3: CACRRSTDTQYF
size: -; D: TRBD1; J: TRBJ1-6; V: TRBV9; DNA: TGTGCCAGCAGCGTAGGTGCAGGGGGATACAATTCACCCCTCCACTTT; CDR3: CASSVGAGGYNSPLHF
size: -; D: TRBD1; J: TRBJ2-2; V: TRBV13; DNA: TGTGCCAGCAGCCACCCGGGACAGGGGGCGACCGGGGAGCTGTTTTTT; CDR3: CASSHPGQGATGELFF
size: -; D: TRBD1; J: TRBJ2-2; V: TRBV6-1; DNA: TGTGCCAGCAGTGAATCGACAGGGTACGTCGGGGAGCTGTTTTTT; CDR3: CASSESTGYVGELFF
size: -; D: -; J: TRBJ1-6; V: TRBV14; DNA: TGTGCCAGCAGCCTGTGGGGTCCCTCACCCCTCCACTTT; CDR3: CASSLWGPSPLHF
size: -; D: TRBD2; J: TRBJ2-3; V: TRBV11-2; DNA: TGTGCCAGCAGCTTAGTTAGCGGGATCGTAGGAGATACGCAGTATTTT; CDR3: CASSLVSGIVGDTQYF
size: -; D: -; J: TRBJ1-5; V: TRBV7-3; DNA: TGTGCCAGCAGCCCCAGGGTGGACAATCAGCCCCAGCATTTT; CDR3: CASSPRVDNQPQHF
size: -; D: -; J: TRBJ2-7; V: TRBV7-2; DNA: TGTGCCAGCAGCCTAACCCCCTCCTACGAGCAGTACTTC; CDR3: CASSLTPSYEQYF
size: once; D: -; J: TRBJ2-2; V: TRBV10-3; DNA: TGTGCCACCCTTAGCGGGAACACCGGGGAGCTGTTTTTT; CDR3: CATLSGNTGELFF
size: -; D: TRBD1; J: TRBJ1-3; V: TRBV5-1; DNA: TGCGCCAGCGGGACAGCCTCTGGAAACACCATATATTTT; CDR3: CASGTASGNTIYF
size: -; D: TRBD1; J: TRBJ1-1; V: TRBV2; DNA: TGTGCCAGCGAGTCGACAGGGCTGAACACTGAAGCTTTCTTT; CDR3: CASESTGLNTEAFF
size: -; D: TRBD1; J: TRBJ1-1; V: TRBV4-1; DNA: TGCGCCAGCAGCCAAGACGGACAGGGAAGTGAAGCTTTCTTT; CDR3: CASSQDGQGSEAFF
size: -; D: -; J: TRBJ1-2; V: TRBV4-1; DNA: TGCGCCAGCAGCCAATTCTCTGGACGCTACACCTTC; CDR3: CASSQFSGRYTF
size: -; D: -; J: TRBJ2-7; V: TRBV14; DNA: TGTGCCAGCAGCCAAGACAGCCGGCGGTCCTACGAGCAGTACTTC; CDR3: CASSQDSRRSYEQYF
size: -; D: -; J: TRBJ1-4; V: TRBV11-2; DNA: TGTGCCAGCAGCTTAGATCGATGGGGGGCCGGTGAAAAACTGTTTTTT; CDR3: CASSLDRWGAGEKLFF
size: -; D: TRBD1; J: TRBJ2-5; V: TRBV5-4; DNA: TGTGCCAGCAGCTTGGGGGGACAGCGTGGAGAGACCCAGTACTTC; CDR3: CASSLGGQRGETQYF
size: -; D: TRBD1; J: TRBJ2-2; V: TRBV6-1; DNA: TGTGCCAGCAGTGAAGCTGGACAGGGGGGCACCGGGGAGCTGTTTTTT; CDR3: CASSEAGQGGTGELFF
size: -; D: -; J: TRBJ2-3; V: TRBV6-5; DNA: TGTGCCAGCAGTGGACGGATAAACACAGATACGCAGTATTTT; CDR3: CASSGRINTDTQYF
size: -; D: -; J: TRBJ1-3; V: TRBV19; DNA: TGTGCCAGTGAAATAGGGGGCTCTGGAAACACCATATATTTT; CDR3: CASEIGGSGNTIYF
size: -; D: -; J: TRBJ1-2; V: TRBV5-6; DNA: TGTGCCAGCAGCTTAGCAGATAACTATGGCTACACCTTC; CDR3: CASSLADNYGYTF
size: -; D: -; J: TRBJ2-1; V: TRBV12-5; DNA: TGTGCTAGTGGTTCTTCTGGCCGCTCCTACAATGAGCAGTTCTTC; CDR3: CASGSSGRSYNEQFF
size: -; D: -; J: TRBJ1-1; V: TRBV6-5; DNA: TGTGCCAGCAGTCAGATAACCGCGGGGAACACTGAAGCTTTCTTT; CDR3: CASSQITAGNTEAFF